This T cell receptor (beta chain) was profiled in a study of T-cell memory formation after mild COVID-19. Whole-study results and caveats: Mostly located in CM and EM were contracting CD4+ clones, with contracting CD8+ clones located in EMRA. Memory cells collected pre-infection included some clones that later responded, suggesting cross-reactive memory joined.

The TCR alpha and TCR beta cDNA libraries, bearing sample barcodes and UMIs, were generated by 5'RACE using constant-segment primers. TCRdb used MiXCR to reprocess the 5' RACE reads, holding one entry per CDR3 protein. The sample lists about 250,000 distinct CDR3 sequences, 15% to 20% occurring once. A word on this clonotype: Its specificity is not known.

The sequence was obtained from a man in his late teens or twenties who had mild COVID-19 (a few samples of this study predate the infection). Cell type and time point are not known. The specimen was PBMCs or a T cell subset sorted from them (not recorded which).

The CDR3, as DNA: TGCAGCGTTCGCGGGGGAGGCTACACCTTC. It is translated as CSVRGGGYTF. The rearrangement uses TRBV29-1 and TRBJ1-2, with D perhaps TRBD1 (5 bases). The V and J ends lost 5 bases and 8 bases respectively, with 9 bases between them. The CDR3 consists of 10 residues. Germline CDR1 reads SQVTM; CDR2 reads ANQGSEA.